The entry that follows covers one TCR beta chain sequence. Its recognized antigen is unknown. No quality values exist for individual bases; no much larger clone is one base distant. This record belongs to a study of cytomegalovirus exposure and HLA in healthy donors (dated 2017 in TCRdb). At the level of the whole study: According to an earlier analysis of several hundred of the donors, about 190 million T cells yielded 90 million to 140 million unique TCR beta sequences and 276 Gb of sequence data. Approximately 300 gigabases of sequencing data and tens of millions of unique TCR sequences made up an early release that covered about 640 HLA-typed donors. Of the roughly 400 genotyped donors, 81% were placed in the genetic ancestry cluster associated with self-reported Caucasian donors. The study aimed to test whether signatures of past pathogen exposure could be identified by cataloging public T cell receptors. The T cell repertoires of about 700 subjects were profiled by immunosequencing and related to cytomegalovirus serostatus. Besides the first cohort of 666 subjects, a separate validation cohort made up of roughly 120 different subjects was used. To predict cytomegalovirus infection status, the study brought together high-throughput TCR immunosequencing, statistical association of individual TCRs with disease status, and machine learning. To study patterns of TCR occurrence, a later analysis re-analyzed previously published TCR beta repertoires from 600 to 750 donors and added high-resolution HLA genotyping. In the later analysis, no new phenotypic data were used to find candidate immune exposures; instead, reliance was placed on TCR beta sequences and their occurrence across donors. An earlier analysis of about 600 of the donors used high-throughput TCR beta sequencing to judge whether each TCR beta V gene segment behaved as functional or pseudogenic. Donor age, sex, ethnicity and CMV serostatus were compiled together with the repertoire data. In a later genetic analysis, genome-wide SNP genotypes for about three fifths of the 666 donors were used, and that subset was treated as a discovery cohort. All discovery cohort repertoires had been generated on a single sequencing platform. Both class I and class II loci were covered by HLA typing, at four-digit resolution. Typing coverage varied by locus: about 629-640 donors for A, B, C, DRB1 and DQB1; around 560 for DQA1; about 570 for DPA1; fewer than 480 for DPB1. Four to six DR-DQ haplotypes were handled as single units for association and clustering, since linkage in the cohort was strong. Across 398 genotyped donors of the cohort, an average of roughly 250,000 unique TCR beta nucleotide sequences per donor were sequenced, and approximately 17% of those sequences were non-productive. Study-wide findings and limitations: In a later analysis, HLA-associated TCR beta chains showed more clonal expansion and lower generation probabilities than non-associated chains that were equally common. A further reported finding was that TCR beta sequences accurately predicted the HLA-A and HLA-B alleles for most subjects in the first cohort. A group of highly shared sequence variants was considered likely to be a technical artifact of the sequencing pipeline. Broadly in line with IMGT annotations, most TCR beta V segments showed up in productive rearrangements about 87% or about 30% of the time in an earlier analysis of under 700 of the donors. CMV serostatus was the only immune exposure information available for the cohort. Assigning TCR associations to individual alleles was difficult when HLA alleles, especially DR and DQ, strongly co-occurred. Because the 87-base-pair reads could not distinguish some IMGT-functional V segments, including TRBV6-2 and TRBV6-3, those segments were excluded. The earlier analysis of 450 to 700 of the donors excluded some 15 rarely observed V segments, including chromosome 9 orphons, because counts were too low. In a later analysis, most CMV-associated TCR beta chains were found to appear HLA-restricted, with HLA associations seemingly driven largely by CMV exposure. In a later analysis, TCR association rates were found to vary across HLA loci, with the most associated TCRs seen for DRB1 alleles and the fewest for HLA-C alleles. HLA typing was unavailable for some donors at each locus, so association tests used only the typed subset. A later analysis reported that several top co-occurrence clusters appeared linked to parvovirus B19, influenza, CMV and Epstein-Barr virus. The authors suggested that the approach could potentially be extended to other disease states and immunological phenotypes. A later analysis associated some 17,000 TCR beta sequences with specific HLA alleles at a false discovery rate of 0.05. Most TCR sequences were observed very rarely across donors, whereas some public TCRs were present in many individuals. The study listed approximately 150 TCR beta chains as associated with cytomegalovirus. V-gene and J-gene trimming of TCR beta chains was associated with a missense DCLRE1C variant in a later genetic analysis, and the association was replicated in an independent cohort. The classifier was reported to diagnose cytomegalovirus status with high specificity and sensitivity in both the original and validation cohorts. Three of the identified cytomegalovirus-associated TCR beta chains were confirmed in vitro to be specific for cytomegalovirus antigens. In a later genetic analysis, fewer N-insertions in productive TCRs were reported among donors in an Asian-associated ancestry cluster than the roughly 640-donor mean. Linkage disequilibrium might explain the correlated functional status among segregating V segments, but an unknown experimental factor could not be excluded. Sequencing depth was assumed to be roughly uniform across donors in the presence/absence analyses, though that assumption may not hold. In this cohort, only TCR beta chains were sequenced, and detectable features were limited by the absence of alpha or paired-chain data.

The CDR3 spans 15 residues, from the cysteine through the phenylalanine. The sequence is cut down to CDR3 DNA, 45 bases in frame from base 1. The germline V gene sets CDR1 to MNHNS and CDR2 to SASEGT. Trimming removed 3 bases from V and 2 bases from J; the gene matches leave 4 bases unexplained. The cohort consisted of hundreds of healthy bone marrow donors. At the time of sampling, every cohort member was nominally healthy, though immune exposures that went unrecorded were likely present. The donor tested CMV seronegative and was one of the 352 seronegative cohort members. Every donor gave a peripheral blood sample, and the peripheral blood mononuclear cells from that sample were used for TCR beta sequencing. The Qiagen DNeasy Blood Extraction Kit was used to extract genomic DNA from the blood cell samples. Library preparation employed the immunoSEQ multiplex PCR assay. The multiplex PCR relied on a mix of 60 forward primers for TCR Vbeta segments and 13 reverse primers for TCR Jbeta segments. A multiplex PCR assay on genomic DNA amplified the CDR3 region of rearranged TCR beta genes. The Illumina HiSeq System was used to sequence the amplified TCR beta libraries as 87-base-pair reads. The study's processing was this. In a later analysis, 77 million or so unique TCR beta chains were counted across the 500 to 850 repertoires, and approximately 11 million of these chains were shared by at least two donors. Raw reads were error-corrected and collapsed into unique sequences by a nearest-neighbor algorithm in which closely related sequences were merged to remove PCR and sequencing errors. To assign V, D and J gene segments, CDR3 sequences were aligned to IMGT reference sequences. For a sequence to be retained, at least a six-nucleotide match to both a V gene segment and a J gene segment was required. A rearrangement counted as productive if the CDR3 had no stop codons and remained in frame with V and J, and every other rearrangement counted as non-productive. Following IMGT convention, CDR3 was defined as the stretch from the second conserved V-encoded cysteine up to the conserved J-encoded phenylalanine. The earlier analysis of around 640 of the donors excluded sequences that lacked an unambiguous match to a single V gene segment. In an earlier analysis of 450 to 700 of the donors, V segments were called functional above 56.7% productive rearrangements and were called segregating when the between-donor standard deviation exceeded 5%. A statistical classification framework was built to diagnose cytomegalovirus status from the catalog of TCR beta chain sequences. In a later analysis, V and J genes were assigned by comparing TCR nucleotide sequences against IMGT/GENE-DB human TR gene sequences. Using the TCRdist pipeline, a later analysis assigned CDR3 sequences along with most-parsimonious VDJ recombination scenarios. In a later analysis, each TCR beta chain was defined by its CDR3 amino acid sequence together with its V-gene family, and reads without a unique V-gene family were excluded. To address suspected cross-contamination and a sequencing artifact, a later analysis removed under 600 highly shared, low-generation-probability nucleotide sequences. In a later analysis, a clonal expansion index for each public chain was calculated from normalized within-repertoire ranks of inferred template counts. Generation probabilities in a later analysis came from a VDJ recombination model fitted to out-of-frame rearrangements, and those results were checked against IGoR. In a later analysis, TCR-TCR, TCR-HLA and TCR-CMV co-occurrence was scored with hypergeometric tests, and a repertoire-size bias correction was applied to TCR pairs. In a later analysis, false discovery rates were estimated by permuting HLA or CMV assignments 20 times. In a later analysis, co-occurring TCRs were grouped with DBSCAN, and TCRdist sequence similarity was added when clustering was performed within HLA-allele-positive subsets. Repertoires with fewer than 30,000 or more than 120,000 public chains were left out of co-occurrence clustering, as were about 5 repertoires with anomalous nucleotide sharing. In TCRdb, the immuneACCESS table is reduced to in-frame sequences with V and J assigned. These tables do not hold every clone; where another copy was compared, an unresolved V gene accounts for under half, and the others remain unexplained. V and J calls and clone size are copied from that table; D and trimming were computed from the DNA. The sample table lists about 170,000 clones, 70% to 90% of them with a count of one. The biggest ten clones account for about 0.76% of the sample.

This TCR was sampled from a young woman in good health and CMV-seronegative. The material sequenced was PBMCs. The V and J segments used are TRBV6-1 and TRBJ2-5, and 9 junctional nucleotides match TRBD1. The sequenced DNA is TGTGCCAGCAGTGATTGGACAGGGGCACAAGAGACCCAGTACTTC. Translated, it reads CASSDWTGAQETQYF.